The T cell receptor (beta chain) described here comes from a study of blood T cell repertoires in COVID-19. Per the study methods: The authors estimated nucleated cell counts from reference gene primer amplification. Here immunoSEQ multiplex PCR was the method, and the copy in TCRdb shows in-frame clones only, minus some. V and J calls plus clone size are reproduced from that table; the DNA served to infer D and trimming. The repertoire consists of over 130,000 clones, with roughly 79% occurring once and the leading ten covering just under 3%. This CDR3 is 15 amino acids long. Looked up from germline, CDR1 is MRHNA and CDR2 is SNTAGT. V dropped 2 bases and J dropped 9; count of bases not matched to a gene: 7. Participant-reported clinical history was the basis for cohort assignment.

Sequencing used PBMCs or T cells enriched from blood (not recorded which). The TCR was taken from a woman aged 45-65 years who had recovered from COVID-19. J is TRBJ2-1 and V is TRBV6-4; 10 bases are a match to TRBD2. CDR3 DNA: TGTGCCAGCAGTGACGAGCGGGGGGGCGCGGGTGAGCAGTTCTTC. Translating gives CASSDERGGAGEQFF.